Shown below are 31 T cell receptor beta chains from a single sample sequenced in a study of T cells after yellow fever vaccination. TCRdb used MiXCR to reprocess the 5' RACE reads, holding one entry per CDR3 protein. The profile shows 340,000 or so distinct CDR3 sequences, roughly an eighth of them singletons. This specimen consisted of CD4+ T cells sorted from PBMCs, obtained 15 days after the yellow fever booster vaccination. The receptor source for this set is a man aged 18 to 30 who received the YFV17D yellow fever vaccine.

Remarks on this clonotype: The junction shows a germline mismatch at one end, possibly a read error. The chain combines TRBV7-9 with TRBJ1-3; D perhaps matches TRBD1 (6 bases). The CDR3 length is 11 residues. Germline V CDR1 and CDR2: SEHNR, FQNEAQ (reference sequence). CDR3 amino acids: CASSGTNTLYF. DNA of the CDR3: TGTGCCAGCAGCGGGACAAACACCTTATATTTT.

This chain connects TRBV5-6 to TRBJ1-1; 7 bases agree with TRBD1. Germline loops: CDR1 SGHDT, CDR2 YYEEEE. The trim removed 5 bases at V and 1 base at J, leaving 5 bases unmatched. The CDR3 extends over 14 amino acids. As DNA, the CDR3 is TGTGCCAGCAGGAAACAGGGGAGGAACACTGAAGCTTTCTTT. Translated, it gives CASRKQGRNTEAFF.

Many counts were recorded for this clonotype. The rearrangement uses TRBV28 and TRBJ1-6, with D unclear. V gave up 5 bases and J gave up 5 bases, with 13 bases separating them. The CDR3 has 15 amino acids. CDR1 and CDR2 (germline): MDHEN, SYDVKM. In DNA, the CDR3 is TGTGCCAGCAGTGGGTCAAGGGCCGATAATTCACCCCTCCACTTT. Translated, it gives CASSGSRADNSPLHF.

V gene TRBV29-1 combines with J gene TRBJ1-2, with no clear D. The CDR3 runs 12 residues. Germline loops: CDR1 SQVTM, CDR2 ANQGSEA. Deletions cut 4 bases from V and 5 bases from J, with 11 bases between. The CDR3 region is CSVGSPQYGYTF. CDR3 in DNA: TGCAGCGTTGGTAGCCCACAATATGGCTACACCTTC.

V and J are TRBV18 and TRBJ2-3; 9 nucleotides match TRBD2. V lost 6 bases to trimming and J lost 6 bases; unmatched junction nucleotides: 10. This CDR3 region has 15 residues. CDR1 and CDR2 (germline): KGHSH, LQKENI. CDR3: CASSRANSGGDTQYF. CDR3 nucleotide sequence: TGTGCCAGCTCGCGAGCTAATAGCGGGGGTGATACGCAGTATTTT.

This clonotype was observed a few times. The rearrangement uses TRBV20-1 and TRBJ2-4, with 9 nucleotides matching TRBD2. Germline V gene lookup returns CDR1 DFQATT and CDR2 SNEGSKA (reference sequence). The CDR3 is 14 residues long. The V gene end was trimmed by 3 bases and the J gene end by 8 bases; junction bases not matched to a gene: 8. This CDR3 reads CSARGLAVSDIQYF. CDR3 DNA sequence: TGCAGTGCTAGGGGACTAGCCGTTTCAGACATTCAGTACTTC.

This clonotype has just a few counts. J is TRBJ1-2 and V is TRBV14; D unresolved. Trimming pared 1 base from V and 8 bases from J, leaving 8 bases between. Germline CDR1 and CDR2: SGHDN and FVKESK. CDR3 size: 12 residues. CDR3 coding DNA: TGTGCCAGCAGCCAAGCGGCACGGGGCTACACCTTC. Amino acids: CASSQAARGYTF.

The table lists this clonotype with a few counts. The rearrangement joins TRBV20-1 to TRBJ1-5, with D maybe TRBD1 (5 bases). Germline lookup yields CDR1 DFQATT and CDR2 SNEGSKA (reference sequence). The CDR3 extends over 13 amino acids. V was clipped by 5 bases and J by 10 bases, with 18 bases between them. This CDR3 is CSAARGTDPPQHF. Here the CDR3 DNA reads TGCAGTGCTGCTCGGGGGACCGATCCTCCCCAGCATTTT.

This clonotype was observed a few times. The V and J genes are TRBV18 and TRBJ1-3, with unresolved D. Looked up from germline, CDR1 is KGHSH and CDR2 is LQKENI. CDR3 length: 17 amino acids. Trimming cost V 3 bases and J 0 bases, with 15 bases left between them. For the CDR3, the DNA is TGTGCCAGCTCACCTTTCACGGACGGAAGCTCTGGAAACACCATATATTTT. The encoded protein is CASSPFTDGSSGNTIYF.

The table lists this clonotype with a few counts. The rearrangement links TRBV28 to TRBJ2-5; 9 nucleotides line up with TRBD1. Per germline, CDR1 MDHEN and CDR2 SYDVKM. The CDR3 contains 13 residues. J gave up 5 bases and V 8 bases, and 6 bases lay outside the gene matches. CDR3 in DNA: TGTGCCAGCTTGGACAGGGGACGCGAGACCCAGTACTTC. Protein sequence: CASLDRGRETQYF.

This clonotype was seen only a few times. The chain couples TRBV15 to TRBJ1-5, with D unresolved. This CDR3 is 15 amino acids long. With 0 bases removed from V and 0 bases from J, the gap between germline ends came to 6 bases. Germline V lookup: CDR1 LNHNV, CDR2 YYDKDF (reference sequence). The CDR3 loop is CATSRDLGSNQPQHF. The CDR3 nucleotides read TGTGCCACCAGCAGAGATCTGGGTAGCAATCAGCCCCAGCATTTT.

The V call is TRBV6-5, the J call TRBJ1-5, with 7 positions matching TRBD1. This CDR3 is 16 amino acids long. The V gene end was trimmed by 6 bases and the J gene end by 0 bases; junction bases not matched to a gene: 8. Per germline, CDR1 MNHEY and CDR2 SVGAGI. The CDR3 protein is CASSGGTADSNQPQHF. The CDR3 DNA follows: TGTGCCAGCAGCGGGGGGACAGCCGATAGCAATCAGCCCCAGCATTTT.

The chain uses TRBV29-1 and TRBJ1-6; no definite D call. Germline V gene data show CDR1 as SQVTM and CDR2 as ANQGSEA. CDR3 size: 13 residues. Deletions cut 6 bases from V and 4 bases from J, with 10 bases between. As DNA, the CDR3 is TGCAGCGTCCGGGAAGCTTATAATTCACCCCTCCACTTT. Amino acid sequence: CSVREAYNSPLHF. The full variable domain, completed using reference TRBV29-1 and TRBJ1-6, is SAVISQKPSRDICQRGTSLTIQCQVDSQVTMMFWYRQQPGQSLTLIATANQGSEATYESGFVIDKFPISRPNLTFSTLTVSNMSPEDSSIYLCSVREAYNSPLHFGNGTRLTVT.

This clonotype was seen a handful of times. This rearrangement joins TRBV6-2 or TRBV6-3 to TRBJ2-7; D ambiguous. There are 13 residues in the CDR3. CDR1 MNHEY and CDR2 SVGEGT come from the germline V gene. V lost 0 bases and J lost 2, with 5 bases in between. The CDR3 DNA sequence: TGTGCCAGCAGTTACTCTGCCCCCTACGAGCAGTACTTC. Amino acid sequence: CASSYSAPYEQYF.

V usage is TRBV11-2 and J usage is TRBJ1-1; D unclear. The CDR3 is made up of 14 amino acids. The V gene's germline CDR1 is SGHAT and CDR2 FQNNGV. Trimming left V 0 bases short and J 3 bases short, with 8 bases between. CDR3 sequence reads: CASSLDPDYTEAFF. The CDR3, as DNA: TGTGCCAGCAGCTTAGACCCGGATTACACTGAAGCTTTCTTT.

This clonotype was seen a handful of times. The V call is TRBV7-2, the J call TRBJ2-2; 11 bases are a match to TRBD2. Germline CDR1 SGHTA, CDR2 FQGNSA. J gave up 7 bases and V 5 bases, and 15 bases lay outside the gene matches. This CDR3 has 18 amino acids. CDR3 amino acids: CASSPRPTSGAWGGELFF. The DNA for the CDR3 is TGTGCCAGCAGCCCCAGGCCGACTAGCGGGGCTTGGGGCGGGGAGCTGTTTTTT.

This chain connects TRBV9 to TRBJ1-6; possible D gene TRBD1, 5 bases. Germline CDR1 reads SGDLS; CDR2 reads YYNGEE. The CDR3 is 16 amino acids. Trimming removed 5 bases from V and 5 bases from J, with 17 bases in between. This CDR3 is CASRSSGTEDNSPLHF. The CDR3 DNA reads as TGTGCCAGCAGATCCTCCGGGACGGAAGATAATTCACCCCTCCACTTT. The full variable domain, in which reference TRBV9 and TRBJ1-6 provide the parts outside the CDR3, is DSGVTQTPKHLITATGQRVTLRCSPRSGDLSVYWYQQSLDQGLQFLIQYYNGEERAKGNILERFSAQQFPDLHSELNLSSLELGDSALYFCASRSSGTEDNSPLHFGNGTRLTVT.

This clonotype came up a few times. DNA for the CDR3: TGCGCCAGCAGCCAAGGAGGAGGGGGTCCCTACGAGCAGTACTTC. It codes for CASSQGGGGPYEQYF. The chain has TRBV4-3 and TRBJ2-7, with D tentatively TRBD1 or TRBD2 (6 bases each). The CDR3 contains 15 residues. Trimming removed 1 base from V and 2 bases from J, with 12 bases in between. CDR1 LGHNA and CDR2 YSLEER come from the germline V gene.

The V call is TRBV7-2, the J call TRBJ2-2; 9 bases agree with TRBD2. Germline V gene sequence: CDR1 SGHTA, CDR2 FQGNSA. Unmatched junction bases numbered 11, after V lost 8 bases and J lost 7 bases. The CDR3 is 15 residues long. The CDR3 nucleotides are TGTGCCAGCTCGGGGACTAGCTCTTGGGGCGGGGAGCTGTTTTTT. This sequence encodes CASSGTSSWGGELFF.

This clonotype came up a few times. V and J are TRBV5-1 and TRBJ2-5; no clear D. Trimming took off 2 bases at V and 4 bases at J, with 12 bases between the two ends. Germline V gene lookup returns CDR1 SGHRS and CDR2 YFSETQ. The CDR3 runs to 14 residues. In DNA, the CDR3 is TGCGCCAGCAGCTTTTCGGATTCCGCAGAGACCCAGTACTTC. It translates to CASSFSDSAETQYF.

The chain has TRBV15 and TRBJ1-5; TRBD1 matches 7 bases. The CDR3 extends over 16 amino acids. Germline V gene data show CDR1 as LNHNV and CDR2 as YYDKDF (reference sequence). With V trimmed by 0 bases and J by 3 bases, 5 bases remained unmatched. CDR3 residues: CATSRDMGTDNQPQHF. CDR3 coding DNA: TGTGCCACCAGCAGAGATATGGGGACAGACAATCAGCCCCAGCATTTT.

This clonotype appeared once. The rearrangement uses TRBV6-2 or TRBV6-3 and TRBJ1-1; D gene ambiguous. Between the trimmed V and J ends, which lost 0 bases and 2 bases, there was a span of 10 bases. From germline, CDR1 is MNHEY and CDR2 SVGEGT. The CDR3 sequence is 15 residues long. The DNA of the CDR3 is TGTGCCAGCAGTTACTCGTGGGCAGTCAACACTGAAGCTTTCTTT. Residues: CASSYSWAVNTEAFF.

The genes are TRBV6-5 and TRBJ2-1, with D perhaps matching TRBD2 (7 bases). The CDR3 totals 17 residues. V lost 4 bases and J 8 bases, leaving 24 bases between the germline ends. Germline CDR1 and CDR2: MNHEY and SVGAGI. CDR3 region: CASSSAYGGGAVYEQFF. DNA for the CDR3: TGTGCCAGCAGTTCCGCATATGGGGGGGGGGCCGTGTATGAGCAGTTCTTC.

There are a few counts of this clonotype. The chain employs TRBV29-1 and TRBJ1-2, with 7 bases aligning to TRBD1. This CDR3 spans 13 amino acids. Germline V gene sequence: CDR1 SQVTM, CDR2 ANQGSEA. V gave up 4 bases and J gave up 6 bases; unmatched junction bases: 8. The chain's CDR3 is CSVAKQGSHGYTF. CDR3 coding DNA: TGCAGCGTTGCGAAACAGGGGTCGCATGGCTACACCTTC.

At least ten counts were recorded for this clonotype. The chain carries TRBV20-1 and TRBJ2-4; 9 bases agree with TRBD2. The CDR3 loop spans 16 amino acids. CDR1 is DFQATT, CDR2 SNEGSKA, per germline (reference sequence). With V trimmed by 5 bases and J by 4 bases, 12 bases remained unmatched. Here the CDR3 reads CSAPGSSGGPKNIQYF. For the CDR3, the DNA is TGCAGTGCTCCCGGGTCCAGCGGGGGGCCAAAAAACATTCAGTACTTC.

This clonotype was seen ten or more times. The CDR3 DNA is TGTGCCAGCAGCTTAAGGGGCGGGGAGCTGTTTTTT. Translated: CASSLRGGELFF. The V gene is TRBV7-2, the J gene TRBJ2-2; D is possibly TRBD1 (5 bases). Between the trimmed V and J ends, which lost 2 bases and 7 bases, there was a span of 5 bases. Germline V CDR1 and CDR2: SGHTA, FQGNSA. This CDR3 has 12 amino acids.

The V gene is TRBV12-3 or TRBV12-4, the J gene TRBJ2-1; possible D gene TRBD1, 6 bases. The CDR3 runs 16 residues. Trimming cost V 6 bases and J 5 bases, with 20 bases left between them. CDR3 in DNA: TGTGCCAGCAGACCCTGGGGGACATCGGGAAACAATGAGCAGTTCTTC. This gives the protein CASRPWGTSGNNEQFF.

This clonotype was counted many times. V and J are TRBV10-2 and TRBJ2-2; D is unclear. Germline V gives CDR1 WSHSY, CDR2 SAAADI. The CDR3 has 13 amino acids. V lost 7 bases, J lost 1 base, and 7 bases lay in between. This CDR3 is CASNSQNTGELFF. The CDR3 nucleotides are TGCGCCAGCAACTCCCAGAACACCGGGGAGCTGTTTTTT.

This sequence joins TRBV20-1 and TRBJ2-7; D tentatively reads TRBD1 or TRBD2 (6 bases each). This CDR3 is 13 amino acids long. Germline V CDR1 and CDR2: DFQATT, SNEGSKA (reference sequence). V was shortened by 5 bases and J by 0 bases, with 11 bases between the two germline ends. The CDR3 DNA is TGCAGTGCTCAAGGGGGGATCTCCTACGAGCAGTACTTC. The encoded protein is CSAQGGISYEQYF.

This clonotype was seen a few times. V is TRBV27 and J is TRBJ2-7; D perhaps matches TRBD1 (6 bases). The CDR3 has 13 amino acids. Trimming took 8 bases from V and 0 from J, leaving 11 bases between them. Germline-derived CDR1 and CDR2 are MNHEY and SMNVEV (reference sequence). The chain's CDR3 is CASAGQNSYEQYF. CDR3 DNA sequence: TGTGCCAGCGCCGGACAGAACTCCTACGAGCAGTACTTC.

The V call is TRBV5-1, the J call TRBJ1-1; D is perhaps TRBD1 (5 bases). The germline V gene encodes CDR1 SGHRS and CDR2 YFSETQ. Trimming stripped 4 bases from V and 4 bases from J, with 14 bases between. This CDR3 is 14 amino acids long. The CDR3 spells CASSAGRQTTEAFF. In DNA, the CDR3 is TGCGCCAGCAGCGCGGGACGGCAGACCACTGAAGCTTTCTTT.